This T cell receptor beta chain was found in a study of shared clonotypes between healthy human individuals. Assay used: immunoSEQ multiplex PCR; TCRdb lists only in-frame clones, some missing. The sample consists of more than 150,000 clones, over 80% of them appearing once. V shed 0 bases, J shed 8 bases, and the junction held 10 bases outside the gene matches. Germline CDR1 and CDR2: MGHRA and YSYEKL. The CDR3 totals 17 residues. Sequencing used naive CD4+ T cells sorted from blood. Subset specified: CD45RA+ positively selected. The chain has TRBV4-1 and TRBJ1-2, with 12 bases that match TRBD1. The TCR comes from a woman in her twenties or thirties in good health. The DNA for the CDR3 is TGCGCCAGCAGCCAAGATCGGACTGGGACAGGGGGCTTCGGCTACACCTTC. Protein sequence: CASSQDRTGTGGFGYTF.